The source of this TCR beta chain is a study of human T cells and chemical hapten exposure. General study findings and limits: TCRs exceeding 1 in 1000 frequency stayed unchanged with DPC sensitization. Having alopecia, the donors may differ immunologically from healthy people.

Time point meaning: pre-sensitization, week 0. Treatment here: therapeutic diphenylcyclopropenone sensitization with weekly scalp DPC. Extraction of total RNA was performed on unfractionated whole blood. The library attached unique molecular identifiers to individual cDNA molecules. TCRdb fed the RACE reads into MiXCR, producing one record per CDR3 protein. Of about 380,000 distinct CDR3 sequences listed, 4.5% to 5.5% were seen once; the top ten hold 2% to 3%. In germline, CDR1 is SGHTA, CDR2 FQGNSA. This CDR3 region has 16 residues. V was shortened by 4 bases and J by 5 bases, with 20 bases between the two germline ends. This clonotype appeared many times. The target antigen is unknown.

V usage is TRBV7-2 and J usage is TRBJ2-5; D is perhaps TRBD2 (5 bases). The source is a woman aged 45-60 years with alopecia areata. Some clones in this sample may be carry-over from other donors' samples. Material: whole blood, obtained in connection with sensitization to the hapten diphenylcyclopropenone (DPC). The CDR3: CASSSPGRERGETQYF. CDR3 DNA: TGTGCCAGCAGCTCCCCGGGCCGGGAAAGAGGGGAGACCCAGTACTTC.